The clone carrying this TCR beta chain came up many times. Its specificity is unknown. Healthy controls consisted of blood bank volunteers in Maryland, USA. For the sorted libraries, around 1 million CD4+ or CD8+ T cells were used. The data derive from a study of neurological immune-mediated disorders. Points from the study as a whole: The expanded clones of different subjects shared no CDR3 amino acid sequences (suggesting private repertoires in all groups).

CDR3 length equals 18 residues. V shed 4 bases and J 5 bases; nucleotides not matched to a gene: 15. Germline V CDR1 and CDR2: SGHRS, YFSETQ. A 10-nucleotide random UMI tagged transcripts in template-switch 5'RACE cDNA synthesis. TCRdb independently ran MiXCR on the 5' RACE reads; one entry per CDR3 protein. The sample has about 31,000 distinct CDR3 sequences, about 4% seen once. Sequenced input: CD4+ T cells from blood. This TCR came from a woman aged 40 to 50 in good health. This chain connects TRBV5-1 to TRBJ2-3, with 11 bases that match TRBD2. CDR3 nucleotide sequence: TGCGCCAGCAGCCCGGACGGTAGCGGGGGGGCCTCGTTAGATACGCAGTATTTT. This codes for CASSPDGSGGASLDTQYF. The full variable domain, with the rest looked up from reference TRBV5-1 and TRBJ2-3, is KAGVTQTPRYLIKTRGQQVTLSCSPISGHRSVSWYQQTPGQGLQFLFEYFSETQRNKGNFPGRFSGRQFSNSRSEMNVSTLELGDSALYLCASSPDGSGGASLDTQYFGPGTRLTVL.